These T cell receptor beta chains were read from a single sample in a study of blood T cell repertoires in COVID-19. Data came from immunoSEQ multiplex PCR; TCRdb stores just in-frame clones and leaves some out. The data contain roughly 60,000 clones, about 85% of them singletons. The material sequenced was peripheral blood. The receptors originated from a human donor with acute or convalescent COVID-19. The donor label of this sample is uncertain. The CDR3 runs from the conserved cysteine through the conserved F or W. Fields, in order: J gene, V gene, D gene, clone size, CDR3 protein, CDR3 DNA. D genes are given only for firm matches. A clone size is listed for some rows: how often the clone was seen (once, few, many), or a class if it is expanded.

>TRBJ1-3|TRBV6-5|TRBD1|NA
CASSSGQGRNTIYF
TGTGCCAGCAGTTCAGGACAGGGTAGAAACACCATATATTTT
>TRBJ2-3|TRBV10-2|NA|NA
CASRATFLADTQYF
TGCGCCAGCAGGGCGACATTTTTGGCAGATACGCAGTATTTT
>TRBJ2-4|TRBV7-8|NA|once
CASSFGSGKAKNIQYF
TGTGCCAGCAGCTTCGGGTCAGGGAAAGCCAAAAACATTCAGTACTTC
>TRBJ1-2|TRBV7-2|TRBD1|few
CASSSGTGAGYTF
TGTGCCAGCAGCTCTGGGACAGGGGCTGGCTACACCTTC
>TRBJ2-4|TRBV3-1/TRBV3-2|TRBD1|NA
CASSQDPSPTGSIQYF
TGTGCCAGCAGCCAAGACCCGAGTCCGACAGGGAGCATTCAGTACTTC
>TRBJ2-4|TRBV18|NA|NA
CASSPPSGGTIQYF
TGTGCCAGCTCACCACCATCAGGTGGCACCATTCAGTACTTC
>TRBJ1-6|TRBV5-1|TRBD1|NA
CASSIRQGGNSPLHF
TGCGCCAGCAGCATCAGACAGGGGGGAAATTCACCCCTCCACTTT
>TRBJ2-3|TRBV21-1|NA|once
CASSKVRGLLQAQYF
TGTGCCAGCAGCAAAGTGAGGGGACTCCTACAAGCGCAGTATTTT
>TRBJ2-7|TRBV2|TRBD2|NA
CASSEPRLAGNSYEQYF
TGTGCCAGCAGTGAACCGAGACTAGCGGGCAACTCCTACGAGCAGTACTTC
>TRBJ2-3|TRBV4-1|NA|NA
CASSRGQVSTDTQYF
TGCGCCAGCAGCCGGGGGCAAGTATCAACAGATACGCAGTATTTT
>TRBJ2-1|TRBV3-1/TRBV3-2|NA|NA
CASSQDPSVSYNEQFF
TGTGCCAGCAGCCAAGACCCTAGCGTCTCCTACAATGAGCAGTTCTTC
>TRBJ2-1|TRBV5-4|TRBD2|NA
CASSSDTTSGGPWFF
TGTGCCAGCAGCTCGGACACAACTAGCGGGGGCCCGTGGTTCTTC
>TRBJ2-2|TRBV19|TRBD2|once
CATRTSIAGELFF
TGTGCCACTCGGACTAGTATCGCCGGGGAGCTGTTTTTT
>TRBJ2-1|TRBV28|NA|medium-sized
CASSSQRWWSYNEQFF
TGTGCCAGCAGTTCCCAGAGGTGGTGGTCCTACAATGAGCAGTTCTTC
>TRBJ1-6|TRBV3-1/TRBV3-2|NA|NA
CASRPRQSYNSPLHF
TGTGCCAGCAGGCCGAGACAGAGCTATAATTCACCCCTCCACTTT
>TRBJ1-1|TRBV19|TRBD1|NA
CASPRDRGLLPDRDEAFF
TGTGCCAGTCCCCGAGACAGGGGGCTCCTGCCGGACCGGGATGAAGCTTTCTTT
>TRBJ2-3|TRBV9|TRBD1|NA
CASKDRASTDTQYF
TGTGCCAGCAAAGACAGGGCAAGCACAGATACGCAGTATTTT
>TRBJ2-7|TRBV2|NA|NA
CASSEIRNSYEQYF
TGTGCCAGCAGTGAAATTCGTAACTCCTACGAGCAGTACTTC